One and the same sample provided the 18 T cell receptor beta chains below, sequenced in a study of blood T cell repertoires in COVID-19. TCRdb's copy holds only in-frame clones and misses some; the assay was immunoSEQ multiplex PCR. The table records 100,000 to 150,000 clones, approximately 70% of them present only once. The specimen sequenced was peripheral blood. Receptors were obtained from a human donor with acute or convalescent COVID-19. The donor label of this sample is uncertain.

J is TRBJ1-3 and V is TRBV7-2; D might be TRBD1 (5 bases). Germline-derived CDR1 and CDR2 are SGHTA and FQGNSA. The CDR3 is 14 amino acids. Trimming cost V 4 bases and J 4 bases, with 11 bases left between them. DNA of the CDR3: TGTGCCAGCAGCTATCAGGGACTCGGAAACACCATATATTTT. Translated, it gives CASSYQGLGNTIYF.

The chain has TRBV12-5 and TRBJ2-3, with 7 bases that match TRBD1. Germline CDR1 reads LGHNT; CDR2 reads FRNRAP. J lost 0 bases, V lost 5 bases, and 8 bases had no gene match. The CDR3 runs 16 residues. DNA for the CDR3: TGTGCTAGTGGTATAGGACAGGCCCGTAGCACAGATACGCAGTATTTT. Translating it yields CASGIGQARSTDTQYF.

V gene TRBV11-2 combines with J gene TRBJ2-4, with a tentative D call TRBD2 (5 bases). Germline V gene data show CDR1 as SGHAT and CDR2 as FQNNGV. Trimming stripped 3 bases from V and 0 bases from J, with 12 bases between. The CDR3 runs to 16 residues. CDR3 bases: TGTGCCAGCAGCTTCGACTATCGCCTAGCCAAAAACATTCAGTACTTC. Encoded protein: CASSFDYRLAKNIQYF.

The chain carries TRBV12-3 or TRBV12-4 and TRBJ1-1; D unclear. Trimming removed 2 bases at V and 4 bases at J, with 5 bases between. The CDR3 covers 12 residues. The CDR3 region has the DNA TGTGCCAGCAGTTTACTTCGCACTGAAGCTTTCTTT. Its protein is CASSLLRTEAFF.

V is TRBV7-9 and J is TRBJ1-5, with D unclear. Trimming left V 6 bases short and J 5 bases short, with 11 bases between. The CDR3 length is 13 residues. Germline V gives CDR1 SEHNR, CDR2 FQNEAQ (reference sequence). DNA for the CDR3: TGTGCCAGCAGTGAGGGTGTGGATCAGCCCCAGCATTTT. Amino acid sequence: CASSEGVDQPQHF.

The V gene is TRBV25-1, the J gene TRBJ2-3; D may be TRBD1 (5 bases). V lost 5 bases and J 6 bases, leaving 18 bases between the germline ends. The CDR3 loop spans 15 amino acids. Germline-derived CDR1 and CDR2 are MGHDK and SYGVNS. The CDR3 region has the DNA TGTGCCAGCAGTTCACAGGCTAGGTATGACGATACGCAGTATTTT. It translates to CASSSQARYDDTQYF.

V usage is TRBV12-5 and J usage is TRBJ2-3, with D maybe TRBD2 (7 bases). This CDR3 has 16 residues. The germline V and J ends were trimmed by 2 bases and 0 bases, with 12 bases remaining between them. The germline CDR1 and CDR2 sequences are LGHNT and FRNRAP. CDR3 amino acids: CASGLRGDTSTDTQYF. CDR3 nucleotide sequence: TGTGCTAGTGGTTTGCGGGGGGACACTAGCACAGATACGCAGTATTTT.

This clone appeared many times. The chain recombines TRBV18 with TRBJ1-4; D is possibly TRBD1 (6 bases). The CDR3 is 17 residues long. The V and J ends lost 3 bases and 3 bases respectively, with 17 bases between them. CDR1 KGHSH and CDR2 LQKENI come from the germline V gene. The CDR3 DNA reads TGTGCCAGCTCACCCTCTCGATACAGGGAACCTAATGAAAAACTGTTTTTT. Its translation is CASSPSRYREPNEKLFF.

CDR3 coding DNA: TGTGCCAGCAGCTTAGCTACGGGACAGACCCTCATGGAGACCCAGTACTTC. This codes for CASSLATGQTLMETQYF. The V gene is TRBV7-9, the J gene TRBJ2-5; the match to TRBD1 covers 7 bases. The CDR3 consists of 17 residues. V shed 0 bases and J 5 bases; nucleotides not matched to a gene: 12. Germline-derived CDR1 and CDR2 are SEHNR and FQNEAQ (reference sequence).

Comments on this clone: An end of the junction does not agree with germline; a read error may underlie this. The V and J genes are TRBV9 and TRBJ1-1; D perhaps matches TRBD1 (5 bases). The CDR3 length is 14 residues. Germline V lookup: CDR1 SGDLS, CDR2 YYNGEE. Here the CDR3 DNA reads TGTGCCAGCAGCGTAGTCCCAGGGAACGCTGAAGCTTTCTTT. This translates into CASSVVPGNAEAFF.

The chain employs TRBV6-5 and TRBJ1-2, with TRBD1 matching 8 bases. CDR1 and CDR2 from the germline V gene are MNHEY and SVGAGI. The CDR3 consists of 13 residues. After removal of 5 bases from V and 5 bases from J, the junction contained 4 bases not matched to a gene. For the CDR3, the DNA is TGTGCCAGCAGTCCAGGGGGCGGTTATGGCTACACCTTC. The encoded protein is CASSPGGGYGYTF.

The chain uses TRBV7-9 and TRBJ1-1, with no clear D. CDR3 length: 16 residues. Germline V gives CDR1 SEHNR, CDR2 FQNEAQ (reference sequence). Trimming removed 4 bases at V and 3 bases at J, with 18 bases between. Here the CDR3 DNA reads TGTGCCAGCAGCTATGGTTGGAGGGAAGGTTACACTGAAGCTTTCTTT. Its protein product is CASSYGWREGYTEAFF.

The table lists this clone with a few counts. The genes are TRBV7-2 and TRBJ2-6; D is unresolved. The germline CDR1 and CDR2 sequences are SGHTA and FQGNSA. V was trimmed by 5 bases and J by 4 bases, leaving 12 bases between them. The length of the CDR3 is 15 residues. The CDR3 nucleotides read TGTGCCAGCAGCGCAGGTGGCGCAGGGGCCAACGTCCTGACTTTC. Its translation is CASSAGGAGANVLTF.

The gene calls are TRBV2 and TRBJ1-5; D unresolved. Germline V CDR1 and CDR2: SNHLY, FYNNEI. The CDR3 length is 13 residues. V was pared by 7 bases and J by 0 bases, with 7 bases between. The DNA of the CDR3 is TGTGCCAGCAACGGGGATAGCAATCAGCCCCAGCATTTT. It translates to CASNGDSNQPQHF. The full variable domain, with the rest looked up from reference TRBV2 and TRBJ1-5, is EPEVTQTPSHQVTQMGQEVILRCVPISNHLYFYWYRQILGQKVEFLVSFYNNEISEKSEIFDDQFSVERPDGSNFTLKIRSTKLEDSAMYFCASNGDSNQPQHFGDGTRLSIL.

The J gene is TRBJ2-1, the V gene TRBV11-2, with TRBD2 identical over 9 bases. Looked up from germline, CDR1 is SGHAT and CDR2 is FQNNGV. CDR3 length: 16 amino acids. The V segment lost 0 bases and the J segment 7 bases; nucleotides outside the gene matches: 7. CDR3 DNA sequence: TGTGCCAGCAGCTTAGATCGGCTAGCGGGGTGGAATGAGCAGTTCTTC. As protein: CASSLDRLAGWNEQFF.

This clone has just one count. The J gene is TRBJ2-3, the V gene TRBV5-1; 9 bases line up with TRBD1. Germline V gene lookup returns CDR1 SGHRS and CDR2 YFSETQ. The CDR3 has 21 residues. With 0 bases clipped from V and 3 bases from J, the junction kept 20 bases outside the gene matches. CDR3 sequence (DNA): TGCGCCAGCAGCTTGGCCGTGATGGGACAGGGTGACCTGGTTAGGACAGATACGCAGTATTTT. Translation: CASSLAVMGQGDLVRTDTQYF. The full variable domain, with the rest looked up from reference TRBV5-1 and TRBJ2-3, is KAGVTQTPRYLIKTRGQQVTLSCSPISGHRSVSWYQQTPGQGLQFLFEYFSETQRNKGNFPGRFSGRQFSNSRSEMNVSTLELGDSALYLCASSLAVMGQGDLVRTDTQYFGPGTRLTVL.

This clone was found many times. The chain combines TRBV19 with TRBJ1-6; TRBD1 aligns across 8 bases. The germline V gene has CDR1 LNHDA and CDR2 SQIVND (reference sequence). The CDR3 has 13 residues. J was trimmed by 9 bases and V by 2 bases; bases with no gene match: 0. The CDR3 sequence is CASSITGGSPLHF. Written as DNA, the CDR3 is TGTGCCAGTAGTATAACAGGGGGTTCACCCCTCCACTTT.

A few counts support this clone. J is TRBJ1-2 and V is TRBV18; 11 bases align to TRBD1. Germline loops: CDR1 KGHSH, CDR2 LQKENI. The CDR3 is made up of 15 amino acids. V shed 4 bases, J shed 4 bases, and the junction held 5 bases outside the gene matches. CDR3 region: CASSLRTGGVYGYTF. The DNA of the CDR3 is TGTGCCAGCTCACTACGGACAGGGGGCGTCTATGGCTACACCTTC.